This TCR beta chain was found in a study of cytomegalovirus exposure and HLA in healthy donors. General study points: The study flagged roughly 150 TCR beta chains as cytomegalovirus-associated. In vitro experiments confirmed that a few CMV-associated chains were specific for CMV antigens.

The PCR made use of 60 Vbeta and 13 Jbeta primers. How the authors handled the data: Some 11 million of the about 80 million unique TCR beta chains counted in a later analysis were shared. Profiling relied on immunoSEQ multiplex PCR, and the TCRdb table lists in-frame clones only, not all of them. V, J and clone size derive from that table, while D and trimming were established from the DNA sequence. The data show about 100,000 clones, 81% seen once. In regard to this clone: The antigen is undetermined.

The TCR was taken from a woman between 70 and 85 years old in good health and CMV-seropositive. Sequencing was done on a sample of PBMCs.

The CDR3 coding sequence is TGTGCCTGGAGTCTGGGGGCCGCGCGGGAGACCCAGTACTTC. Translation: CAWSLGAARETQYF. This chain links TRBV30 with TRBJ2-5; a possible D gene is TRBD1 (6 bases). With 2 bases removed from V and 5 bases from J, the gap between germline ends came to 15 bases. This CDR3 is 14 amino acids long. Germline V lookup: CDR1 GTSNPN, CDR2 SVGIG (reference sequence). Variable domain in full (rest from reference TRBV30 and TRBJ2-5): SQTIHQWPATLVQPVGSPLSLECTVEGTSNPNLYWYRQAAGRGLQLLFYSVGIGQISSEVPQNLSASRPQDRQFILSSKKLLLSDSGFYLCAWSLGAARETQYFGPGTRLLVL.